This T cell receptor beta chain is drawn from a study of T cell responses to AZD1222 COVID-19 vaccine. Overall study results and limits: Most donors were white British, females outnumbered males, and clonal diversity was possibly underestimated. Receipt of two AZD1222 doses was followed by a rise in Spike-specific TCR breadth and depth.

Produced via immunoSEQ multiplex PCR; TCRdb's table is partial and in-frame only. Of 120,000 or so clones listed, 86% are singletons. Germline V gene lookup returns CDR1 MNHNS and CDR2 SASEGT. The CDR3 length is 15 residues. Deletions cut 5 bases from V and 0 bases from J, with 11 bases between. As for this clone: What it binds is unknown.

J is TRBJ1-3 and V is TRBV6-1, with D perhaps TRBD1 (6 bases). The receptor comes from an adult who received the AZD1222 COVID-19 vaccine. Material: peripheral blood, obtained 28 days after the second AZD1222 dose. In nucleotides, the CDR3 is TGTGCCAGCAGTTTCAGACAGGACTCTGGAAACACCATATATTTT. It is translated as CASSFRQDSGNTIYF.